A single sample gave rise to the 18 T cell receptor beta chains below, sequenced in a study of radiation and T cells in renal cell carcinoma. Data came from immunoSEQ multiplex PCR; TCRdb stores just in-frame clones and leaves some out. The sample contains 150,000 to 200,000 clones, less than 90% of which appear only once. The time point denotes: blood 4 weeks post-SBRT, at nephrectomy. Treatment reported: 15 Gy SBRT to primary tumor, nephrectomy 4 weeks later. The input for sequencing was blood, taken from a patient whose treatment included radiotherapy and nephrectomy. The origin of the receptors is a woman aged 45-65 years with renal cell carcinoma.

The J gene is TRBJ2-5, the V gene TRBV6-1, with TRBD2 matching over 8 bases. The CDR3 contains 15 residues. The junction had 10 bases not matched to a gene; V was cut back by 7 bases and J by 3 bases. Germline V CDR1 and CDR2: MNHNS, SASEGT. This CDR3 reads CASKAGAGREETQYF. The CDR3 nucleotides are TGTGCCAGCAAAGCGGGGGCAGGGAGAGAAGAGACCCAGTACTTC.

The chain couples TRBV4-1 to TRBJ1-4, with 7 nucleotides matching TRBD1. Germline CDR1 MGHRA, CDR2 YSYEKL. J lost 0 bases, V lost 1 base, and 11 bases had no gene match. The CDR3 covers 19 residues. The CDR3 protein is CASSQVKGAQPPTNEKLFF. CDR3 coding DNA: TGCGCCAGCAGCCAAGTGAAGGGGGCCCAGCCGCCAACTAATGAAAAACTGTTTTTT.

This chain links TRBV5-8 with TRBJ2-5; D assignment may be TRBD1 or TRBD2 (5 bases each). Per germline, CDR1 SGHTS and CDR2 YDEGEE. The CDR3 consists of 15 residues. Trimming removed 2 bases from V and 4 bases from J, with 15 bases in between. This chain's CDR3 is CASSLLGTVGETQYF. The CDR3 DNA sequence: TGTGCCAGCAGCTTACTGGGGACCGTGGGAGAGACCCAGTACTTC.

The chain recombines TRBV6-5 with TRBJ1-2; D unresolved. This CDR3 has 16 amino acids. V lost 2 bases to trimming and J lost 9 bases, with 22 bases between them. Germline values: CDR1 MNHEY, CDR2 SVGAGI. The CDR3 loop is CASSYQSGRMLWSYTF. CDR3 nucleotide sequence: TGTGCCAGCAGTTACCAGAGTGGACGAATGCTATGGAGCTACACCTTC.

J is TRBJ1-5 and V is TRBV7-9; no definite D call. Trimming removed 4 bases from V and 4 bases from J, with 8 bases in between. Per germline, CDR1 SEHNR and CDR2 FQNEAQ (reference sequence). The CDR3 loop spans 13 amino acids. The CDR3 here is CASSSGANQPQHF. Here the CDR3 DNA reads TGTGCCAGCAGCTCGGGAGCTAATCAGCCCCAGCATTTT.

The J gene is TRBJ1-2, the V gene TRBV27, with TRBD1 identical over 9 bases. Germline V gene sequence: CDR1 MNHEY, CDR2 SMNVEV (reference sequence). J gave up 9 bases and V 5 bases, and 7 bases lay outside the gene matches. The CDR3 is made up of 13 amino acids. CDR3 loop: CASSRDRAGSYTF. CDR3 in DNA: TGTGCCAGCAGTAGGGACAGGGCTGGGAGCTACACCTTC.

The chain links TRBV18 to TRBJ1-5; tentatively, D is TRBD1 (6 bases). The CDR3 sequence is 16 residues long. Germline CDR1 reads KGHSH; CDR2 reads LQKENI. Trimming stripped 1 base from V and 0 bases from J, with 10 bases between. The CDR3 nucleotides are TGTGCCAGCTCACCACAACAGGGAGATAGCAATCAGCCCCAGCATTTT. It translates to CASSPQQGDSNQPQHF.

This CDR3 is CASTGQGDLRTEAFF. The CDR3 nucleotides read TGTGCCAGCACGGGACAGGGTGATCTGAGGACTGAAGCTTTCTTT. V and J are TRBV25-1 and TRBJ1-1; 9 positions agree with TRBD1. The germline CDR1 and CDR2 sequences are MGHDK and SYGVNS. CDR3 length: 15 residues. J lost 5 bases, V lost 7 bases, and 11 bases had no gene match.

This rearrangement joins TRBV6-5 to TRBJ2-3; 10 bases agree with TRBD1. Trimming took 6 bases from V and 9 from J; bases not matched to a gene: 12. There are 15 residues in the CDR3. The germline CDR1 and CDR2 sequences are MNHEY and SVGAGI. CDR3 sequence: CASSRQGAQGSTQYF. CDR3 coding DNA: TGTGCCAGCAGCAGACAGGGGGCCCAGGGGAGCACGCAGTATTTT.

This sequence joins TRBV6-6 and TRBJ2-2; weak D call: TRBD1 (6 bases). In germline, CDR1 is MNHNY, CDR2 SVGAGI (reference sequence). The CDR3 loop spans 16 amino acids. V lost 2 bases, J lost 6 bases, and 16 bases lay in between. The CDR3 region has the DNA TGTGCCAGCAGTTACGGCGGACAGCAGGGCCCCGGGGAGCTGTTTTTT. This encodes CASSYGGQQGPGELFF.

There are a few counts of this clone. The chain uses TRBV7-6 and TRBJ2-3; 7 nucleotides match TRBD2. The germline CDR1 and CDR2 sequences are SGHVS and FNYEAQ. After removal of 1 base from V and 3 bases from J, the junction contained 4 bases not matched to a gene. The CDR3 sequence is 15 residues long. The CDR3: CASSLGGGFTDTQYF. CDR3 DNA: TGTGCCAGCAGCTTAGGGGGAGGGTTTACAGATACGCAGTATTTT. Full variable domain (rest looked up from reference TRBV7-6 and TRBJ2-3): GAGVSQSPRYKVTKRGQDVALRCDPISGHVSLYWYRQALGQGPEFLTYFNYEAQQDKSGLPNDRFSAERPEGSISTLTIQRTEQRDSAMYRCASSLGGGFTDTQYFGPGTRLTVL.

The V call is TRBV7-9, the J call TRBJ2-7, with TRBD1 as a possible D gene (7 bases). The germline V and J ends were trimmed by 4 bases and 4 bases, with 23 bases remaining between them. Germline V gives CDR1 SEHNR, CDR2 FQNEAQ (reference sequence). This CDR3 spans 17 amino acids. The CDR3 is CASSSPQGGHQGYEQYF. DNA of the CDR3: TGTGCCAGCAGCTCGCCTCAGGGGGGCCATCAAGGTTACGAGCAGTACTTC. The variable domain in full, with the rest retrieved from reference TRBV7-9 and TRBJ2-7, is DTGVSQNPRHKITKRGQNVTFRCDPISEHNRLYWYRQTLGQGPEFLTYFQNEAQLEKSRLLSDRFSAERPKGSFSTLEIQRTEQGDSAMYLCASSSPQGGHQGYEQYFGPGTRLTVT.

This chain connects TRBV6-4 to TRBJ1-1; possible D gene TRBD1, 5 bases. Trimming pared 4 bases from V and 2 bases from J, leaving 14 bases between. The CDR3 spans 15 residues. Germline V gives CDR1 MRHNA, CDR2 SNTAGT. CDR3 protein: CASSAHGGFNTEAFF. The CDR3 region has the DNA TGTGCCAGCAGTGCGCATGGGGGTTTCAACACTGAAGCTTTCTTT.

This chain connects TRBV11-2 to TRBJ1-1; TRBD1 might be the D (5 bases). The CDR3 consists of 13 residues. CDR1 is SGHAT, CDR2 FQNNGV, per germline. The ends were cut back, 1 base at V and 7 bases at J, with 10 bases in the middle. DNA for the CDR3: TGTGCCAGCAGCTTAGTGGGCAGGGTTGAAGCTTTCTTT. It translates to CASSLVGRVEAFF.

This rearrangement joins TRBV21-1 to TRBJ1-1; the table's D call, TRBD1, was not checked against the DNA. TRBV21-1 is tagged as a pseudogene. The CDR3 runs 16 residues. The DNA for the CDR3 is TGTGCCAGCAGCTCTCCACCAGGGCAGGGGGTGCGAGAAGCTTTCTTT. This sequence encodes CASSSPPGQGVREAFF.

This chain links TRBV4-1 with TRBJ2-1; 8 bases fit TRBD2. The CDR3 is 16 amino acids. The germline V gene has CDR1 MGHRA and CDR2 YSYEKL. Losses at the gene ends were 4 bases for V and 7 bases for J; bases not matched to a gene: 12. This chain's CDR3 is CASSRPPAGGLNEQFF. For the CDR3, the DNA is TGCGCCAGCAGCCGGCCCCCTGCGGGGGGCCTGAATGAGCAGTTCTTC.

The rearrangement joins TRBV11-2 to TRBJ2-1; possible D gene TRBD1, 7 bases. V was cut by 4 bases and J by 8 bases, with 9 bases left in between. The germline V gene has CDR1 SGHAT and CDR2 FQNNGV. This CDR3 comprises 12 residues. This chain's CDR3 is CASSSRGDEQFF. CDR3 nucleotide sequence: TGTGCCAGCAGCTCCAGGGGGGATGAGCAGTTCTTC.

The chain joins TRBV7-2 to TRBJ2-4; possible D gene TRBD1, 6 bases. Trimming shortened V by 6 bases and J by 9 bases, and 18 bases separated the two germline ends. CDR3 length: 14 amino acids. Germline CDR1 and CDR2: SGHTA and FQGNSA. The CDR3 DNA is TGTGCCAGCAGATCCAGAGGGGACACGGCCATTCAGTACTTC. It specifies CASRSRGDTAIQYF. The complete variable domain, with remaining parts taken from reference TRBV7-2 and TRBJ2-4, reads GAGVSQSPSNKVTEKGKDVELRCDPISGHTALYWYRQSLGQGLEFLIYFQGNSAPDKSGLPSDRFSAERTGGSVSTLTIQRTQQEDSAVYLCASRSRGDTAIQYFGAGTRLSVL.